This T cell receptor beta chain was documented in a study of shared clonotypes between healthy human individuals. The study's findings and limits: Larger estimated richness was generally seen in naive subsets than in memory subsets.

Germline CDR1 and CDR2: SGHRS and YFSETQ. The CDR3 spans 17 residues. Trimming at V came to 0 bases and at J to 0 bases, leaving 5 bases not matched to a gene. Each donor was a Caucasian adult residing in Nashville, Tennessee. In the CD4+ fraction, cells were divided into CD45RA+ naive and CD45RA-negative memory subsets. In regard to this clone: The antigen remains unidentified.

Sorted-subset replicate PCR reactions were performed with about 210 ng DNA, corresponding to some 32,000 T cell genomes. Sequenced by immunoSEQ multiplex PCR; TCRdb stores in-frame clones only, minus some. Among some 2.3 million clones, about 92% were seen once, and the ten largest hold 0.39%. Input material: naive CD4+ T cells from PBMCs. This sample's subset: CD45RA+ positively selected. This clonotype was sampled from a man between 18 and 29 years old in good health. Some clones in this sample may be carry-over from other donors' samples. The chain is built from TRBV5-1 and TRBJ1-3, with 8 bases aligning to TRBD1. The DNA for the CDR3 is TGCGCCAGCAGCTTGGCCTCGGGACAGGTCTCTGGAAACACCATATATTTT. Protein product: CASSLASGQVSGNTIYF.